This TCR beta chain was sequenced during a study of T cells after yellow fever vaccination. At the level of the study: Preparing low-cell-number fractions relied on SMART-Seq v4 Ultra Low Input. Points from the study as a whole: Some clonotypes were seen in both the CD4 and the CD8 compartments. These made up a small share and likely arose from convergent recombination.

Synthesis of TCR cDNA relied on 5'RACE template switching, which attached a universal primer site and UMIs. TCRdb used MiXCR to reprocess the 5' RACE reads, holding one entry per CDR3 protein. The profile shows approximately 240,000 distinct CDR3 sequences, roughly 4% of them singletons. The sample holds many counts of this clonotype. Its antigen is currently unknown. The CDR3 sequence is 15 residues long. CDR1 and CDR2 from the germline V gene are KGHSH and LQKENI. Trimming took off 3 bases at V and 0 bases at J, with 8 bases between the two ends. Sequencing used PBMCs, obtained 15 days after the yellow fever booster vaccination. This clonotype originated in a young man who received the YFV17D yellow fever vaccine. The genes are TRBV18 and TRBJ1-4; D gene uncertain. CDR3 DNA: TGTGCCAGCTCACCGCTCATAACAACTAATGAAAAACTGTTTTTT. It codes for CASSPLITTNEKLFF. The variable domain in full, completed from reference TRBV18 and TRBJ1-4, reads NAGVMQNPRHLVRRRGQEARLRCSPMKGHSHVYWYRQLPEEGLKFMVYLQKENIIDESGMPKERFSAEFPKEGPSILRIQQVVRGDSAAYFCASSPLITTNEKLFFGSGTQLSVL.